These T cell receptor beta chains were read from a single sample in a study of blood T cell repertoires in COVID-19. Using immunoSEQ multiplex PCR, the repertoire was profiled, and TCRdb retains in-frame clones only, with some absent. The data show 100,000 to 120,000 clones, 80% to 85% seen once. Sequencing was performed on peripheral blood. These receptors were obtained from an elderly woman with acute or convalescent COVID-19. Each CDR3 is given with its conserved first and last residue. D genes are given only for firm matches. A row's size may be missing; if present it is once, few, many or a size class.

D	size	J	V	DNA	CDR3
NA	NA	TRBJ1-6	TRBV12-3/TRBV12-4	TGTGCCAGCAGTTCACAGGGTAGTTCACCCCTCCACTTT	CASSSQGSSPLHF
NA	NA	TRBJ2-7	TRBV5-1	TGCGCCAGCAGCTTGGTCCTGACGGGCGAGCAGTACTTC	CASSLVLTGEQYF
TRBD1	NA	TRBJ2-3	TRBV10-1	TGCGCCAGCAGTACGACAGGGGCGAGAGATGAAGATACGCAGTATTTT	CASSTTGARDEDTQYF
NA	NA	TRBJ2-2	TRBV7-2	TGTGCCAGCAGCTTAGCGCGCCAGCGGGCGCACACCGGGGAGCTGTTTTTT	CASSLARQRAHTGELFF
TRBD2	NA	TRBJ2-1	TRBV24-1	TGTGCCACCCAGCGGAGCGGGAGGAACGATGAGCAGTTCTTC	CATQRSGRNDEQFF
NA	NA	TRBJ2-2	TRBV5-1	TGCGCCAGCAGCTTGCAGGGGATCACCGGGGAGCTGTTTTTT	CASSLQGITGELFF
TRBD2	NA	TRBJ2-1	TRBV29-1	TGCAGCGCTGGACTAGCGGAATACAATGAGCAGTTCTTC	CSAGLAEYNEQFF
NA	NA	TRBJ1-5	TRBV28	TGTGCCAGCAGCCCCTCTTACAGGAATCAGCCCCAGCATTTT	CASSPSYRNQPQHF
NA	NA	TRBJ1-1	TRBV11-3	TGTGCCAGCAGCACAAAAGGGGGGGTCGACACTGAAGCTTTCTTT	CASSTKGGVDTEAFF
NA	NA	TRBJ1-1	TRBV3-1/TRBV3-2	TGTGCCAGCAGCCGCTCGACTTCGGTCGGAGCTTTCTTT	CASSRSTSVGAFF
NA	NA	TRBJ2-3	TRBV6-5	TGTGCCAGCACCTCGGGACAACTTCTCACAGATACGCAGTATTTT	CASTSGQLLTDTQYF
TRBD1	NA	TRBJ1-1	TRBV10-3	TGTGCCATCAGTGAGTTGACAGGGAGCACTGAAGCTTTCTTT	CAISELTGSTEAFF
NA	NA	TRBJ1-1	TRBV9	TGTGCCAGCAGCGACCGGAGAAGGGAGGGATTAAACACTGAAGCTTTCTTT	CASSDRRREGLNTEAFF
NA	NA	TRBJ2-3	TRBV9	TGTGCCAGCAGCGTAGTCGGGGAAGCTAGGACAGATACGCAGTATTTT	CASSVVGEARTDTQYF
TRBD1	NA	TRBJ1-1	TRBV5-1	TGCGCCAGCAGCCGGGAGACAGGGTGGGCTGAAGCTTTCTTT	CASSRETGWAEAFF
NA	NA	TRBJ2-1	TRBV21-1	TGTGCCAGCTTCTTCTGCGCGGGAGTTTACAATGAGCAGTTCTTC	CASFFCAGVYNEQFF
NA	once	TRBJ1-3	TRBV29-1	TGCAGCGTGGGAGAAGCCGGGGGAAACACCATATATTTT	CSVGEAGGNTIYF
TRBD2	NA	TRBJ2-7	TRBV28	TGTGCCAGCAGCCTGGGGCGGAGCGGGGGCTCCTACGAGCAGTACTTC	CASSLGRSGGSYEQYF
NA	NA	TRBJ2-1	TRBV7-2	TGTGCCAGACAGTCCGGGCTGGCGGGACGTATCGATGAGCAGTTCTTC	CARQSGLAGRIDEQFF
TRBD2	few	TRBJ2-7	TRBV3-1/TRBV3-2	TGTGCCAGCAGTCGAGGGACTAGCGGGCTCTCCTACGAGCAGTACTTC	CASSRGTSGLSYEQYF
NA	NA	TRBJ1-1	TRBV18	TGTGCCAGCTCACCCGGACTTATGAACACTGAAGCTTTCTTT	CASSPGLMNTEAFF
TRBD2	NA	TRBJ2-1	TRBV29-1	TGCAGCGTTGATGAGGGGACTAGCGGGATCAATGAGCAGTTCTTC	CSVDEGTSGINEQFF
NA	NA	TRBJ1-4	TRBV6-5	TGTGCCAGCAGCCCACCGAGGGGGGGAGGTGAAAAACTGTTTTTT	CASSPPRGGGEKLFF
NA	NA	TRBJ1-2	TRBV27	TGTGCCAGCAGTTTATCTTGGGACAACTACTATGGCTACACCTTC	CASSLSWDNYYGYTF
TRBD1	few	TRBJ1-1	TRBV5-4	TGTGCCAGCAGCCCCCGGGACAGAGAGAACACTGAAGCTTTCTTT	CASSPRDRENTEAFF
TRBD1	many	TRBJ1-4	TRBV6-1	TGTGCCAGCAGTGAAGGACAGGGTAATGAAAAACTGTTTTTT	CASSEGQGNEKLFF
NA	NA	TRBJ1-1	TRBV6-5	TGTGCCAGCAGTTACAACGCAGGGCCACAGGCTTTCTTT	CASSYNAGPQAFF
NA	NA	TRBJ2-1	TRBV5-1	TGCGCCAGCAGCTTGGCAGGCAGGAATGAGCAGTTCTTC	CASSLAGRNEQFF
TRBD2	NA	TRBJ2-1	TRBV2	TGTGCCAACCCATCACGGACTAGCGGGAGGGGTGAGCAGTTCTTC	CANPSRTSGRGEQFF
TRBD1	NA	TRBJ1-6	TRBV7-9	TGTGCCAGCAGCTCCCTGACAGGGGGCCCTGATTCACCCCTCCACTTT	CASSSLTGGPDSPLHF
NA	few	TRBJ2-2	TRBV11-2	TGTGCCAGCAGCCTGACAGACACCGGGGAGCTGTTTTTT	CASSLTDTGELFF
NA	NA	TRBJ1-1	TRBV5-4	TGTGCCAGCAGCTTGGGGGCAGGGGAAGCTTTCTTT	CASSLGAGEAFF
NA	NA	TRBJ1-4	TRBV14	TGTGCCAGCAGCCAAGAACGACAGTTTAATGAAAAACTGTTTTTT	CASSQERQFNEKLFF
NA	NA	TRBJ2-4	TRBV11-2	TGTGCCAGCAGCTTAGGGGCAGGGCTAGCCAAAAACATTCAGTACTTC	CASSLGAGLAKNIQYF
NA	NA	TRBJ2-5	TRBV10-1	TGCGCCAGCAGTGTGGGACATCAAGAGACCCAGTACTTC	CASSVGHQETQYF
NA	NA	TRBJ1-6	TRBV5-8	TGTGCCAGCAACTTGGGGAGGGCCGCAATGAATTCACCCCTCCACTTT	CASNLGRAAMNSPLHF
NA	NA	TRBJ2-2	TRBV5-1	TGCGCCAGCAGCTTGTCTAGCCACACCGGGGAGCTGTTTTTT	CASSLSSHTGELFF
TRBD1	NA	TRBJ1-2	TRBV2	TGTGCCAGCAGGTGGGGGCAGGGGGCTAACTATGGCTACACCTTC	CASRWGQGANYGYTF
TRBD1	once	TRBJ1-4	TRBV3-1/TRBV3-2	TGTGCCAGCAGCCCACCCGACAGGGGGAATGAAAAACTGTTTTTT	CASSPPDRGNEKLFF
TRBD2	NA	TRBJ2-2	TRBV5-1	TGCGCCAGCAGGACGACTAGCGGGGGCACCGGGGAGCTGTTTTTT	CASRTTSGGTGELFF
NA	NA	TRBJ2-7	TRBV5-4	TGTGCCAGCAGCTTATCCGGGAGAGGCTACGAGCAGTACTTC	CASSLSGRGYEQYF
TRBD1	NA	TRBJ1-2	TRBV5-1	TGCGCCAGCAGCTCCACAGGGGACTATGGCTACACCTTC	CASSSTGDYGYTF
NA	NA	TRBJ1-1	TRBV28	TGTGCCAGCAGTTTTCAGGGGTCGAACACTGAAGCTTTCTTT	CASSFQGSNTEAFF
NA	NA	TRBJ2-5	TRBV5-4	TGTGCCAGCAGCTACTACAGGGAAACCCAAGAGACCCAGTACTTC	CASSYYRETQETQYF
TRBD2	NA	TRBJ2-1	TRBV5-8	TGTGCCAGCAGCTTGGGGACTAGCGGTAGCAATGAGCAGTTCTTC	CASSLGTSGSNEQFF
TRBD2	NA	TRBJ2-3	TRBV28	TGTGCCAGCAACCTGGGACTAGCGAGGACAGATACGCAGTATTTT	CASNLGLARTDTQYF
NA	NA	TRBJ2-7	TRBV19	TGTGCCAGTAGTCTTGGAGTGCTCGGGTCCTACGAGCAGTACTTC	CASSLGVLGSYEQYF
NA	NA	TRBJ2-3	TRBV5-4	TGTGCCAGCAGCTCCCAAAGCGGAATCACAGATACGCAGTATTTT	CASSSQSGITDTQYF
TRBD1	NA	TRBJ1-5	TRBV24-1	TGTGCCACCAGTGCCGGACAGGGAACTCAGCCCCAGCATTTT	CATSAGQGTQPQHF
NA	few	TRBJ1-2	TRBV7-2	TGTGCCAGCAGCTTAATTCCTGGCTACTATGGCTACACCTTC	CASSLIPGYYGYTF
NA	NA	TRBJ2-1	TRBV29-1	TGCAGCGTTGCTAGCAATGAGCAGTTCTTC	CSVASNEQFF
TRBD1	NA	TRBJ1-1	TRBV4-1	TGCGCCAGCAGCCACCCCAGACAGGGCGCTGAAGCTTTCTTT	CASSHPRQGAEAFF
NA	NA	TRBJ1-1	TRBV3-1/TRBV3-2	TGTGCCAGCAGCGCTTTCCCGCAACAGAACACTGAAGCTTTCTTT	CASSAFPQQNTEAFF